This TCR beta chain appears in the sequencing data of a study of control samples from healthy donors and cancer patients. Germline V lookup: CDR1 MDHEN, CDR2 SYDVKM. CDR3 length: 15 residues. Trimming took 2 bases from V and 2 from J, leaving 10 bases between them. Profiling relied on immunoSEQ multiplex PCR, and the TCRdb table lists in-frame clones only, not all of them. The sample shows under 450,000 clones, about nine tenths of them seen only once. Specimen: PBMCs. The sequence was collected from a middle-aged man with head and neck cancer. J is TRBJ1-5 and V is TRBV28, with a tentative D call TRBD1 (5 bases). The CDR3 bases are TGTGCCAGCAGTTTACCCCGGGGCGGCAATCAGCCCCAGCATTTT. Its translation: CASSLPRGGNQPQHF. The variable domain in full, completed from reference TRBV28 and TRBJ1-5, reads DVKVTQSSRYLVKRTGEKVFLECVQDMDHENMFWYRQDPGLGLRLIYFSYDVKMKEKGDIPEGYSVSREKKERFSLILESASTNQTSMYLCASSLPRGGNQPQHFGDGTRLSIL.